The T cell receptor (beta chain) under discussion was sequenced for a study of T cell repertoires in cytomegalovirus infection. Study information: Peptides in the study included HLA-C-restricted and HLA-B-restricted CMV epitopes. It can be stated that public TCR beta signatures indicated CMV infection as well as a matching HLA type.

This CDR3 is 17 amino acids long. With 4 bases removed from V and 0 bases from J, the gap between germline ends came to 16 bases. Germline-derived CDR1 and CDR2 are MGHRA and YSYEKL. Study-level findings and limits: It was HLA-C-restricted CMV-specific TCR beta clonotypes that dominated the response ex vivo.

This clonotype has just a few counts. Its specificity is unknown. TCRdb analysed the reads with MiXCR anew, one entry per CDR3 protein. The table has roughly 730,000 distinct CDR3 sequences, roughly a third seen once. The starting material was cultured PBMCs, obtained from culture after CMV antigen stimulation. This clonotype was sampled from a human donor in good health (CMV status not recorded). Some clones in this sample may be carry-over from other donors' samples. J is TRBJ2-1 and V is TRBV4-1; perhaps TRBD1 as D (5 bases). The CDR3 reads CASSLTKGWSSYNEQFF. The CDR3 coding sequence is TGCGCCAGCAGCCTAACCAAGGGGTGGAGCTCCTACAATGAGCAGTTCTTC.